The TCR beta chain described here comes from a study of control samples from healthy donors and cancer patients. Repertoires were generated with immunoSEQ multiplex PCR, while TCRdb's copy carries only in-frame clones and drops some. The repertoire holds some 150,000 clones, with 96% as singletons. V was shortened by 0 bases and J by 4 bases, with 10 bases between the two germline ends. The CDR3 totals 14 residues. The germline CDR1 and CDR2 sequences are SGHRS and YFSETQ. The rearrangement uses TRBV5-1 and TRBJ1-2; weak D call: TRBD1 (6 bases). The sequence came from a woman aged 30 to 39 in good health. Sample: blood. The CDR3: CASSLEGEPYGYTF. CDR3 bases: TGCGCCAGCAGCTTGGAGGGGGAACCCTATGGCTACACCTTC.